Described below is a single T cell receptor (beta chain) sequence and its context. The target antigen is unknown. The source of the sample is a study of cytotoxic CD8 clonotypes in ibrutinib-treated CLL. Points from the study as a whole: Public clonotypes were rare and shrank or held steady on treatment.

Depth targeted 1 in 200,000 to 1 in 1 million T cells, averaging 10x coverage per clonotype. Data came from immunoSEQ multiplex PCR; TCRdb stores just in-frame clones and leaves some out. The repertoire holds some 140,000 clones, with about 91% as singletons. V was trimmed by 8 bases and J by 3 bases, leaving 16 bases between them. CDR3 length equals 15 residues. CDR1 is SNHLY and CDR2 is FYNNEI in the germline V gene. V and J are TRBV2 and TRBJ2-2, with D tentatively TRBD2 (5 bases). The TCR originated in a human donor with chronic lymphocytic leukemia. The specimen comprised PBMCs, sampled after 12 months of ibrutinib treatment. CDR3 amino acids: CASCPSSPDTGELFF. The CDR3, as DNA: TGTGCCAGCTGCCCCTCTAGCCCAGACACCGGGGAGCTGTTTTTT. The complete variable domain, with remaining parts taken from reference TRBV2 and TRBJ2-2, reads EPEVTQTPSHQVTQMGQEVILRCVPISNHLYFYWYRQILGQKVEFLVSFYNNEISEKSEIFDDQFSVERPDGSNFTLKIRSTKLEDSAMYFCASCPSSPDTGELFFGEGSRLTVL.